Below, 27 T cell receptor beta chains from the same sample are listed, as sequenced in a study of OX40 agonist ivuxolimab in advanced cancers. Measured with immunoSEQ multiplex PCR; TCRdb has only the in-frame clones, and not every one. The profile covers over 25,000 clones, with 92% appearing a single time and roughly 9.4% taken by the ten largest. This specimen consisted of CD4+ or CD8+ T cells sorted from blood, obtained in a trial of the OX40 agonist ivuxolimab. The receptor set was obtained from an adult with an advanced solid tumor such as melanoma, head and neck, liver or kidney cancer.

The chain combines TRBV7-8 with TRBJ2-3; 9 bases map to TRBD2. The germline V gene encodes CDR1 SGHVS and CDR2 FQNEAQ. The CDR3 extends over 17 amino acids. V lost 5 bases to trimming and J lost 3 bases; unmatched junction nucleotides: 12. The CDR3 DNA sequence: TGTGCCAGCAGCCGACTAGCGGAGGGGGGGGGAACAGATACGCAGTATTTT. Protein sequence: CASSRLAEGGGTDTQYF.

CDR3 coding DNA: TGTGCCAGCAGCTTAGTCCCGGACACCGGGGAGCTGTTTTTT. Translation: CASSLVPDTGELFF. The chain employs TRBV7-9 and TRBJ2-2; D is uncertain. Germline assignment: CDR1 SEHNR and CDR2 FQNEAQ (reference sequence). Trimming removed 1 base at V and 3 bases at J, with 6 bases between. The CDR3 spans 14 residues.

The V call is TRBV4-2, the J call TRBJ2-7; no firm D call. The CDR3 spans 13 residues. V lost 0 bases and J lost 7, with 10 bases in between. Germline CDR1 and CDR2: LGHNA and YNFKEQ. CDR3 in DNA: TGTGCCAGCAGCCAAGATTTGCCCCAGGAGCAGTACTTC. This encodes CASSQDLPQEQYF.

This clone was observed a single time. The gene calls are TRBV7-9 and TRBJ2-2; maybe TRBD2 (6 bases). Germline-derived CDR1 and CDR2 are SEHNR and FQNEAQ (reference sequence). Trimming cost V 3 bases and J 0 bases, with 11 bases left between them. The CDR3 loop spans 16 amino acids. CDR3 region: CASSFSGVANTGELFF. Here the CDR3 DNA reads TGTGCCAGCAGCTTTTCGGGGGTCGCGAACACCGGGGAGCTGTTTTTT.

The genes are TRBV19 and TRBJ1-2; TRBD1 is a possible D gene (6 bases). V lost 10 bases to trimming and J lost 2 bases, with 23 bases between them. CDR3 size: 16 residues. The germline V gene encodes CDR1 LNHDA and CDR2 SQIVND (reference sequence). CDR3 in amino acids: CATLGVPGDSNYGYTF. The CDR3 DNA is TGTGCCACACTTGGGGTTCCAGGGGACTCCAACTATGGCTACACCTTC.

The rearrangement links TRBV9 to TRBJ2-7; 10 bases match TRBD2. From germline, CDR1 is SGDLS and CDR2 YYNGEE. J lost 4 bases, V lost 0 bases, and 7 bases had no gene match. The CDR3 has 16 residues. The CDR3 DNA follows: TGTGCCAGCAGCGTAGCCCCTAGCGGGAGTGTTTACGAGCAGTACTTC. Translating gives CASSVAPSGSVYEQYF.

V usage is TRBV7-3 and J usage is TRBJ2-4; TRBD1 might be the D (5 bases). Germline lookup yields CDR1 SGHTA and CDR2 FQGTGA. The CDR3 is 13 residues long. Trimming took off 2 bases at V and 8 bases at J, with 10 bases between the two ends. CDR3 amino acids: CASSLGVGDIQYF. In DNA form, the CDR3 reads TGTGCCAGCAGCTTAGGGGTAGGGGACATTCAGTACTTC.

The chain combines TRBV11-2 with TRBJ2-7, with a possible D match to TRBD2 (7 bases). Trimming stripped 3 bases from V and 2 bases from J, with 11 bases between. Germline V gene lookup returns CDR1 SGHAT and CDR2 FQNNGV. This CDR3 region has 14 residues. CDR3 amino acids: CASSFYGGPYEQYF. CDR3 nucleotide sequence: TGTGCCAGCAGCTTTTACGGGGGGCCCTACGAGCAGTACTTC.

The rearrangement links TRBV13 to TRBJ2-1, with 12 bases fitting TRBD2. The germline V gene encodes CDR1 PRHDT and CDR2 FYEKMQ (reference sequence). CDR3 length: 16 amino acids. Trimming cost V 0 bases and J 4 bases; bases outside gene matches: 1. The DNA of the CDR3 is TGTGCCAGCAGCTTAGGCGGACTAGCGGGGTACAATGAGCAGTTCTTC. It specifies CASSLGGLAGYNEQFF.

J is TRBJ2-7 and V is TRBV14, with 8 bases matching TRBD1. Per the germline V gene, CDR1 is SGHDN and CDR2 is FVKESK. The CDR3 loop spans 15 amino acids. J lost 0 bases, V lost 4 bases, and 5 bases had no gene match. The CDR3 coding sequence is TGTGCCAGCAGCCCCGGACAGGGCCCCTCCTACGAGCAGTACTTC. Its protein is CASSPGQGPSYEQYF.

V is TRBV11-3 and J is TRBJ1-1; D might be TRBD1 (5 bases). The CDR3 runs 14 residues. Per the germline V gene, CDR1 is SGHNT and CDR2 is YENEEA. Trimming removed 4 bases at V and 3 bases at J, with 12 bases between. CDR3 sequence (DNA): TGTGCCAGCAGCTCCAGGGAGGGTGACACTGAAGCTTTCTTT. It yields the protein CASSSREGDTEAFF. Filled out from reference TRBV11-3 and TRBJ1-1, the complete variable domain reads EAGVVQSPRYKIIEKKQPVAFWCNPISGHNTLYWYLQNLGQGPELLIRYENEEAVDDSQLPKDRFSAERLKGVDSTLKIQPAELGDSAVYLCASSSREGDTEAFFGQGTRLTVV.

The rearrangement uses TRBV13 and TRBJ2-2; TRBD2 matches 8 bases. The CDR3 is made up of 15 amino acids. With 5 bases clipped from V and 2 bases from J, the junction kept 4 bases outside the gene matches. From germline, CDR1 is PRHDT and CDR2 FYEKMQ (reference sequence). In DNA, the CDR3 is TGTGCCAGCAGCCGCACTAGCGGCAACACCGGGGAGCTGTTTTTT. Translation gives CASSRTSGNTGELFF.

The V gene is TRBV19, the J gene TRBJ1-1; no reliable D call. The V gene lost 0 bases and the J gene lost 8 bases, with 7 bases spanning the gap. Per the germline V gene, CDR1 is LNHDA and CDR2 is SQIVND (reference sequence). CDR3 length: 12 residues. DNA for the CDR3: TGTGCCAGTAGTATAGACCTCCGGGAAGCTTTCTTT. Amino acids: CASSIDLREAFF.

A few counts support this clone. The V gene is TRBV2, the J gene TRBJ2-1, with TRBD1 matching 7 bases. CDR3 length: 15 residues. The ends lost 8 bases at V and 2 bases at J; junction bases unmatched: 9. Germline CDR1 SNHLY, CDR2 FYNNEI. The CDR3 coding sequence is TGTGCCAGCCAACCGGGACAGATTACCTACAATGAGCAGTTCTTC. This encodes CASQPGQITYNEQFF.

The J gene is TRBJ2-7, the V gene TRBV5-5; D is tentatively TRBD1 or TRBD2 (6 bases each). In germline, CDR1 is SGHKS, CDR2 YYEKEE (reference sequence). Trimming removed 0 bases at V and 2 bases at J, with 12 bases between. This CDR3 contains 15 residues. CDR3 DNA sequence: TGTGCCAGCAGCTTGGAGGGGGGCGCCCCCTACGAGCAGTACTTC. It translates to CASSLEGGAPYEQYF.

This chain links TRBV7-6 with TRBJ2-3; D is ambiguous. Germline V CDR1 and CDR2: SGHVS, FNYEAQ. The CDR3 sequence is 14 residues long. Between the trimmed V and J ends, which lost 5 bases and 0 bases, there was a span of 9 bases. This chain's CDR3 is CASSQLDSTDTQYF. CDR3 DNA sequence: TGTGCCAGCAGCCAATTGGACAGCACAGATACGCAGTATTTT.

The chain has TRBV19 and TRBJ2-1; D uncertain. The length of the CDR3 is 13 residues. CDR1 and CDR2 from the germline V gene are LNHDA and SQIVND (reference sequence). V was shortened by 7 bases and J by 0 bases, with 7 bases between the two germline ends. The CDR3 sequence is CASMSSSYNEQFF. DNA of the CDR3: TGTGCCAGTATGTCAAGCTCCTACAATGAGCAGTTCTTC.

The genes are TRBV14 and TRBJ2-4, with D perhaps TRBD1 (5 bases). The CDR3 loop spans 13 amino acids. Germline assignment: CDR1 SGHDN and CDR2 FVKESK. Trimming cost V 0 bases and J 8 bases, with 8 bases left between them. CDR3 nucleotides: TGTGCCAGCAGCCAAGAACAGGTTGACATTCAGTACTTC. Translating it yields CASSQEQVDIQYF.

V usage is TRBV5-4 and J usage is TRBJ1-1, with 7 bases that match TRBD1. The length of the CDR3 is 14 residues. Germline CDR1 reads SGHNT; CDR2 reads YYREEE (reference sequence). V shed 4 bases and J 6 bases; nucleotides not matched to a gene: 9. The CDR3 sequence: CASSPDSQGAEAFF. The CDR3 DNA reads TGTGCCAGCAGCCCCGACTCTCAGGGGGCTGAAGCTTTCTTT.

The genes are TRBV27 and TRBJ2-7, with D tentatively TRBD1 (5 bases). The length of the CDR3 is 14 residues. The germline V and J ends were trimmed by 4 bases and 3 bases, with 13 bases remaining between them. The germline gives CDR1 MNHEY, CDR2 SMNVEV (reference sequence). This CDR3 is CASSSSIQGYEQYF. For the CDR3, the DNA is TGTGCCAGCAGTTCCAGCATCCAGGGCTACGAGCAGTACTTC.

This chain links TRBV5-1 with TRBJ2-7, with 7 bases aligning to TRBD2. The CDR3 extends over 13 amino acids. Germline V gene sequence: CDR1 SGHRS, CDR2 YFSETQ. The V segment lost 4 bases and the J segment 2 bases; nucleotides outside the gene matches: 3. The CDR3 DNA follows: TGCGCCAGCAGCCCCGGGACTACCTACGAGCAGTACTTC. It encodes CASSPGTTYEQYF.

This clone was seen a handful of times. The J gene is TRBJ1-5, the V gene TRBV4-2; 10 bases line up with TRBD1. From germline, CDR1 is LGHNA and CDR2 YNFKEQ. CDR3 length: 15 residues. V was pared by 4 bases and J by 6 bases, with 6 bases of the junction left unmatched. DNA of the CDR3: TGTGCCAGCAGCCCAGAGGACAGGGGGTTTCAGCCCCAGCATTTT. Amino acids: CASSPEDRGFQPQHF.

In its sample, this clone was seen a few times. The chain joins TRBV7-2 to TRBJ2-1; the match to TRBD2 covers 10 bases. CDR3 length equals 13 residues. Per the germline V gene, CDR1 is SGHTA and CDR2 is FQGNSA. The CDR3: CVSSGGSYNEQFF. The CDR3 DNA reads as TGTGTCAGTAGCGGGGGGAGTTACAATGAGCAGTTCTTC.

CDR3 coding DNA: TGTGCCAGCAGTAACGGACAAGAGCAGTACTTC. Translating it yields CASSNGQEQYF. The chain carries TRBV6-1 and TRBJ2-7; possibly TRBD1 for D (5 bases). V lost 5 bases and J 7 bases, leaving 9 bases between the germline ends. From germline, CDR1 is MNHNS and CDR2 SASEGT. The CDR3 contains 11 residues.

The chain combines TRBV29-1 with TRBJ1-2; D might be TRBD1 (6 bases). Germline lookup yields CDR1 SQVTM and CDR2 ANQGSEA. This CDR3 is built from 13 residues. V lost 6 bases, J lost 5 bases, and 16 bases lay in between. The CDR3 is CSVGAGTSYGYTF. The DNA of the CDR3 is TGCAGCGTGGGGGCCGGGACCTCATATGGCTACACCTTC.

This chain connects TRBV6-1 to TRBJ1-6; D is uncertain. V was shortened by 8 bases and J by 2 bases, with 7 bases between the two germline ends. There are 13 residues in the CDR3. The germline gives CDR1 MNHNS, CDR2 SASEGT. CDR3 nucleotides: TGTGCCAGCCGACTGGCCTATAATTCACCCCTCCACTTT. It is translated as CASRLAYNSPLHF.

This rearrangement joins TRBV4-1 to TRBJ2-1; 12 bases are a match to TRBD2. V lost 6 bases, J lost 8 bases, and 8 bases stayed unmatched. The CDR3 contains 15 residues. Germline CDR1 and CDR2: MGHRA and YSYEKL. The CDR3 DNA reads TGCGCCAGCAGGTCGACTAGCGGGAGTAGCGATGAGCAGTTCTTC. It codes for CASRSTSGSSDEQFF.